Sequencing of this T cell receptor beta chain was carried out in a study of blood T cell repertoires in COVID-19. Overall study: The United States, Italy and Spain supplied acute and convalescent COVID-19 samples.

The germline CDR1 and CDR2 sequences are MDHEN and SYDVKM. V lost 5 bases to trimming and J lost 3 bases; unmatched junction nucleotides: 2. This CDR3 comprises 13 residues. Per the study methods: Amplifying reference gene primers gave estimates of nucleated cell counts. The method was immunoSEQ multiplex PCR; TCRdb's version includes in-frame clones alone and lacks a portion of them. V and J calls and clone size are as listed in that table; D and trimming were resolved from the DNA. The sample lists about 260,000 clones; under 95% were seen once. Across about two dozen US areas, participants ranged in age from 18 to 89 years. The study assigned cohorts using participant-reported clinical history.

The source is a man aged 40-49 years who had been exposed to COVID-19. Sequencing was carried out using PBMCs or T cells enriched from blood (not recorded which). The V call is TRBV28, the J call TRBJ2-3, with 7 bases that match TRBD1. The CDR3 is CASSQTGTDTQYF. Here the CDR3 DNA reads TGTGCCAGCAGTCAGACAGGGACAGATACGCAGTATTTT.